The rows below give T cell receptor beta chains drawn from one sample of a study of cytomegalovirus exposure and HLA in healthy donors. The table came from immunoSEQ multiplex PCR; TCRdb's copy has only in-frame clones and leaves some out. This table holds about 160,000 clones, around 84% found once. The sequencing sample was made of PBMCs. The receptors here all came from a man between 18 and 35 years old in good health and CMV-seronegative. The CDR3 runs from the conserved cysteine through the conserved F or W. D genes are given only for firm matches. A row's size may be missing; if present it is once, few, many or a size class.

V gene	D gene	J gene	clone size	CDR3 protein	CDR3 DNA
TRBV18	TRBD1	TRBJ1-5	.	CASSRQGAGQPQHF	TGTGCCAGCTCCCGACAGGGGGCAGGACAGCCCCAGCATTTT
TRBV5-1	TRBD1	TRBJ2-3	.	CASFWWSGGALDTQYF	TGCGCCAGTTTCTGGTGGTCAGGGGGCGCGTTAGATACGCAGTATTTT
TRBV28	.	TRBJ2-7	.	CASRPTIEQYF	TGTGCCAGCAGGCCAACTATCGAGCAGTACTTC
TRBV5-1	TRBD1	TRBJ1-1	.	CASSGGTGGMDTEAFF	TGCGCCAGCAGCGGGGGGACAGGGGGCATGGACACTGAAGCTTTCTTT
TRBV5-1	TRBD1	TRBJ2-2	.	CASSSQGAGGELFF	TGCGCCAGCAGCTCCCAGGGGGCAGGCGGGGAGCTGTTTTTT
TRBV23-1	.	TRBJ1-2	.	CASSPPGGYTF	TGCGCCAGCAGTCCCCCGGGTGGCTACACCTTC
TRBV19	TRBD1	TRBJ1-5	.	CASRGTGVGQPQHF	TGTGCCAGTAGGGGGACAGGGGTAGGTCAGCCCCAGCATTTT
TRBV5-1	.	TRBJ1-2	.	CASSIGANYGYTF	TGCGCCAGCAGCATCGGGGCTAACTATGGCTACACCTTC
TRBV5-1	.	TRBJ2-2	.	CASSLAGTGELFF	TGCGCCAGCAGCTTGGCAGGGACCGGGGAGCTGTTTTTT
TRBV10-3	TRBD2	TRBJ2-5	.	CAISDRLAGSQETQYF	TGTGCCATCAGTGATCGACTAGCGGGATCCCAAGAGACCCAGTACTTC
TRBV7-9	TRBD1	TRBJ1-4	few	CASRPRTGEKLFF	TGTGCCAGCAGGCCCCGGACAGGTGAAAAACTGTTTTTT
TRBV18	TRBD1	TRBJ2-2	.	CASSTGTGATGELFF	TGTGCCAGCTCGACCGGGACAGGGGCAACCGGGGAGCTGTTTTTT
TRBV11-2	TRBD1	TRBJ1-2	few	CASSYGKTGMNYGYTF	TGTGCCAGCAGCTACGGGAAGACAGGGATGAACTATGGCTACACCTTC
TRBV21-1	.	TRBJ2-7	.	CASSKVEREGPYEQYF	TGTGCCAGCAGCAAAGTCGAGAGGGAGGGACCCTACGAGCAGTACTTC
TRBV9	.	TRBJ2-3	.	CASSVVSRGSTDTQYF	TGTGCCAGCAGCGTAGTAAGTAGGGGGAGCACAGATACGCAGTATTTT
TRBV4-3	TRBD1	TRBJ2-7	.	CASSQDLRGPYEQYF	TGCGCCAGCAGCCAAGATCTCAGGGGGCCTTACGAGCAGTACTTC
TRBV6-1	TRBD1	TRBJ1-4	.	CASSEQLGTGGEKLFF	TGTGCCAGCAGTGAACAATTGGGGACAGGGGGTGAAAAACTGTTTTTT
TRBV30	TRBD1	TRBJ1-6	.	CAWALGGTGGSPLHF	TGTGCCTGGGCCCTTGGAGGGACAGGGGGTTCACCCCTCCACTTT
TRBV5-6	.	TRBJ1-1	.	CASSSSQGMNTEAFF	TGTGCCAGCAGCTCGAGCCAGGGGATGAACACTGAAGCTTTCTTT
TRBV20-1	.	TRBJ1-4	.	CSASRGSSLFF	TGCAGTGCTAGTCGGGGGTCATCGCTGTTTTTT
TRBV6-5	.	TRBJ2-5	.	CASSSHAEALETQYF	TGTGCCAGCAGCTCCCACGCGGAGGCTTTGGAGACCCAGTACTTC
TRBV5-1	.	TRBJ2-1	.	CASSWRGPQPYNEQFF	TGCGCCAGCAGCTGGAGGGGACCCCAGCCATACAATGAGCAGTTCTTC
TRBV15	.	TRBJ2-1	.	CATSRPLGVPYNEQFF	TGTGCCACCAGCAGACCTCTCGGAGTACCCTACAATGAGCAGTTCTTC
TRBV4-1	TRBD1	TRBJ2-4	.	CASSQVGRGAKNIQYF	TGCGCCAGCAGCCAAGTAGGCAGGGGGGCCAAAAACATTCAGTACTTC
TRBV13	.	TRBJ2-6	.	CASTYSRAGANVLTF	TGTGCCAGCACCTACTCCAGGGCTGGGGCCAACGTCCTGACTTTC
TRBV6-4	.	TRBJ2-7	.	CASSPVEQYF	TGTGCCAGCAGTCCCGTCGAGCAGTACTTC
TRBV5-1	TRBD1	TRBJ1-6	.	CASSFQGARNSPLHF	TGCGCCAGCAGCTTCCAGGGGGCGAGGAATTCACCCCTCCACTTT
TRBV29-1	.	TRBJ2-1	.	CSVASGAGNEQFF	TGCAGCGTTGCGTCAGGGGCGGGCAATGAGCAGTTCTTC
TRBV5-1	.	TRBJ1-2	.	CASSPDGERGYTF	TGCGCCAGCAGCCCGGACGGGGAGAGAGGCTACACCTTC
TRBV5-3	.	TRBJ1-5	.	CARSLVGDSNQPQHF	TGTGCCAGAAGCTTGGTGGGAGATAGCAATCAGCCCCAGCATTTT
TRBV4-2	TRBD1	TRBJ1-2	few	CASRLTGGGRGYGYTF	TGTGCCAGCAGACTGACAGGGGGCGGAAGGGGCTATGGCTACACCTTC
TRBV7-9	.	TRBJ1-1	once	CASSLPTAPGAVAFF	TGTGCCAGCAGCTTACCGACAGCCCCAGGAGCAGTAGCTTTCTTT
TRBV4-1	.	TRBJ2-2	.	CASSQDLRGFGELFF	TGCGCCAGCAGCCAAGACCTTCGGGGGTTCGGGGAGCTGTTTTTT
TRBV15	TRBD1	TRBJ1-1	.	CATSSRTGMNTEAFF	TGTGCCACCAGCAGCCGGACAGGCATGAACACTGAAGCTTTCTTT
TRBV6-5	TRBD1	TRBJ1-2	.	CASSYRDRRNYGYTF	TGTGCCAGCAGTTATAGGGACAGGAGAAACTATGGCTACACCTTC
TRBV27	TRBD1	TRBJ2-7	few	CASSRTGGSYEQYF	TGTGCCAGCAGCCGGACAGGGGGCTCCTACGAGCAGTACTTC
TRBV9	.	TRBJ1-1	.	CASSVEPGTEAFF	TGTGCCAGCAGCGTAGAACCGGGGACTGAAGCTTTCTTT
TRBV15	.	TRBJ1-4	.	CATSPDRSNEKLFF	TGTGCCACCAGCCCAGACAGATCTAATGAAAAACTGTTTTTT
TRBV5-6	.	TRBJ2-5	.	CASSSGGRSETQYF	TGTGCCAGCAGCTCCGGAGGTAGGAGCGAGACCCAGTACTTC
TRBV7-2	.	TRBJ1-5	.	CASSLRATYNQPQHF	TGTGCCAGCAGCTTGAGGGCTACCTATAATCAGCCCCAGCATTTT
TRBV4-2	.	TRBJ2-5	.	CASSQEGLEETQYF	TGTGCCAGCAGCCAAGAGGGGCTAGAGGAGACCCAGTACTTC
TRBV11-2	.	TRBJ1-1	.	CASSLDPGMNTEAFF	TGTGCCAGCAGCTTAGACCCAGGCATGAACACTGAAGCTTTCTTT
TRBV5-4	.	TRBJ1-2	.	CASSLDTTGTGYGYTF	TGTGCCAGCAGCTTGGATACCACAGGGACGGGCTATGGCTACACCTTC
TRBV6-1	.	TRBJ2-7	.	CASSQGIRSYEQYF	TGTGCCAGCAGTCAGGGGATTAGGTCCTACGAGCAGTACTTC